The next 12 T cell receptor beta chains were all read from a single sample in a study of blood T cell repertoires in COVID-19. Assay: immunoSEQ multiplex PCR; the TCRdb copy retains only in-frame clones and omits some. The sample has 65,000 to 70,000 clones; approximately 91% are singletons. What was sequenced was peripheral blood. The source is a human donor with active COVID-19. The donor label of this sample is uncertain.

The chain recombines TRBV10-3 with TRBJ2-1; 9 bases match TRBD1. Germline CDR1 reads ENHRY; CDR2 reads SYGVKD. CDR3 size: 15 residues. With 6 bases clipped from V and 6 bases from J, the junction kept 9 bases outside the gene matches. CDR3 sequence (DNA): TGTGCCATCAGCCGAGGACAGGGGACGGTCAATGAGCAGTTCTTC. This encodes CAISRGQGTVNEQFF.

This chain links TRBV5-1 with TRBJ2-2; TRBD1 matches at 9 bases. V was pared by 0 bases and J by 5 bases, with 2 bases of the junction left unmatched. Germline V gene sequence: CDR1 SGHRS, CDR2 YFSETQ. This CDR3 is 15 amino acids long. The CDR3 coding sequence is TGCGCCAGCAGCTTGGGGGACAGGGTGACCGGGGAGCTGTTTTTT. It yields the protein CASSLGDRVTGELFF.

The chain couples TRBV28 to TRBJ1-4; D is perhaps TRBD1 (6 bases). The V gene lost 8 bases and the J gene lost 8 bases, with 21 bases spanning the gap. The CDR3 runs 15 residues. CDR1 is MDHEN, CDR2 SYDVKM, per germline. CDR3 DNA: TGTGCCAGCGGGGGCCGTGGGGCGGGCCAGGAAAAACTGTTTTTT. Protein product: CASGGRGAGQEKLFF.

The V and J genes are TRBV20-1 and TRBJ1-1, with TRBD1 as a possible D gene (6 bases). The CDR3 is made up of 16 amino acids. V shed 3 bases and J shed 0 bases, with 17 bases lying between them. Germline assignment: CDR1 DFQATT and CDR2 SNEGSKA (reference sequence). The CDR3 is CSASPGHILMNTEAFF. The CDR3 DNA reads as TGCAGTGCTAGTCCGGGACATATACTCATGAACACTGAAGCTTTCTTT.

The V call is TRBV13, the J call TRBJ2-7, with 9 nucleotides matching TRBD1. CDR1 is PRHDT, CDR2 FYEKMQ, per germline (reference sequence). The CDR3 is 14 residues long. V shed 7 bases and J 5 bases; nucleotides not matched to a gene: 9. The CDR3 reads CASTLWDRDNEQYF. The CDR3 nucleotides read TGTGCCAGCACCCTCTGGGACAGGGACAACGAGCAGTACTTC. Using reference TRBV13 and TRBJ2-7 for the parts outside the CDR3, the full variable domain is AAGVIQSPRHLIKEKRETATLKCYPIPRHDTVYWYQQGPGQDPQFLISFYEKMQSDKGSIPDRFSAQQFSDYHSELNMSSLELGDSALYFCASTLWDRDNEQYFGPGTRLTVT.

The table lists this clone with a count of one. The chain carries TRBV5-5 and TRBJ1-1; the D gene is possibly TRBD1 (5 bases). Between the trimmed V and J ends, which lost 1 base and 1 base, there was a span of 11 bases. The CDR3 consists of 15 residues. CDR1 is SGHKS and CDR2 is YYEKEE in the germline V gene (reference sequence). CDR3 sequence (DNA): TGTGCCAGCAGCTTGTTCAGGGCGGCGAACACTGAAGCTTTCTTT. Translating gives CASSLFRAANTEAFF.

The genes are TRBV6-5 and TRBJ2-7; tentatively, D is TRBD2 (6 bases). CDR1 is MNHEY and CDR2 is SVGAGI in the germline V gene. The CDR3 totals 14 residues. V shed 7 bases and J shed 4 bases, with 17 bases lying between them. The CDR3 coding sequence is TGTGCCAGCACCCGAAGGGAGGCGAGTTACGAGCAGTACTTC. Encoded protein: CASTRREASYEQYF.

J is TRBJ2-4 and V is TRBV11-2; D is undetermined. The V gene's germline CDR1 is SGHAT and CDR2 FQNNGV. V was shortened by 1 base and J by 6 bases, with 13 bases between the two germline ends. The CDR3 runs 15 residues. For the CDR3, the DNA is TGTGCCAGCAGCTTAGGATCGTTTGGAGTAAACATTCAGTACTTC. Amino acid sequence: CASSLGSFGVNIQYF.

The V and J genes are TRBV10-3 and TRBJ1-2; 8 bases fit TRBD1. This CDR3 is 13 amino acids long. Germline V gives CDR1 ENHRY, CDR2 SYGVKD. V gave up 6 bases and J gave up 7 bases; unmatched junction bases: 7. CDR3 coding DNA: TGTGCCATCAGCAAGGACAGGGTGGGTGGCTACACCTTC. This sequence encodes CAISKDRVGGYTF.

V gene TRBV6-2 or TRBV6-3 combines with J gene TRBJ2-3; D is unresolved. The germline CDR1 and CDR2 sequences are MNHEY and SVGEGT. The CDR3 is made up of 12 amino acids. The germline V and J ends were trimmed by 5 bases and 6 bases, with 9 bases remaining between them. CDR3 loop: CASSPRADTQYF. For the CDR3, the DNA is TGTGCCAGCAGTCCAAGAGCCGATACGCAGTATTTT.

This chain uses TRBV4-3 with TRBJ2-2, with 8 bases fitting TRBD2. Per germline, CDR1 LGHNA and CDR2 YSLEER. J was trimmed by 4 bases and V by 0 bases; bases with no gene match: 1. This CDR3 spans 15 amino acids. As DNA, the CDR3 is TGCGCCAGCAGCCAAGAGGCGGGGGGCACCGGGGAGCTGTTTTTT. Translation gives CASSQEAGGTGELFF.

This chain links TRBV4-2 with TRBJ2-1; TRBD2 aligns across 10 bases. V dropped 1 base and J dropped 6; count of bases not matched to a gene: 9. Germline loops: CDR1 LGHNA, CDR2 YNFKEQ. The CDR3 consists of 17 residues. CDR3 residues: CASSQVGASGSSNEQFF. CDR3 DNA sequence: TGTGCCAGCAGCCAAGTAGGGGCTAGCGGGAGCAGCAATGAGCAGTTCTTC.